One T cell receptor beta chain is described in this entry. Antigen unknown. One junction end disagrees with the germline gene, perhaps due to a read error. The library protocol tagged each TCR cDNA with a unique molecular identifier. TCRdb called the 5' RACE reads again in MiXCR, with one record for every CDR3 protein. The sample lists some 22,000 distinct CDR3 sequences, approximately 3% occurring once. This entry comes from a study of spatial heterogeneity in lung cancer. Time point reported: sample taken at primary tumor resection. The CDR3 spans 17 residues. Germline CDR1 ENHRY, CDR2 SYGVKD. Findings and limits, study-wide: Tumor mutation count correlated with how many alpha and beta TCRs expanded intratumorally. It was estimated that coverage of tumor T cells reached approximately 7.4% for alpha chains and 13% to 15% for beta chains. Ubiquitous and regional nonsynonymous mutation counts were tracked by ubiquitous and regional expanded TCR counts, respectively.

The chain carries TRBV10-3 and TRBJ2-3; the D gene is possibly TRBD1 (6 bases). Source: lung tumor tissue, taken at surgery. This clonotype was obtained from a male donor with early-stage non-small cell lung cancer. Here the CDR3 reads CAISEERGFRFTYTRYF. The CDR3 region has the DNA TGTGCCATCAGTGAGGAAAGGGGGTTCCGATTCACATATACGCGGTATTTT.